A single sample is the source of the 11 T cell receptor beta chains below, sequenced in a study of T cells expressing NK-cell markers. TCRdb re-called the 5' RACE reads and shows each CDR3 protein once, DNA omitted. The table gives fewer than 400,000 distinct CDR3 sequences; the top ten clones make up around 10% of it. The specimen was blood T cells: a sorted CD56 or NKG2C T cell subset, CD4+ or CD8+ T cells, or bulk PBMC T cells (not recorded which). The receptors shown here come from a woman between 50 and 59 years old in good health.

The V and J genes are TRBV7-9 and TRBJ2-3; TCRdb names TRBD1, which stays unverified in the absence of DNA. The CDR3 is 12 amino acids. Germline loops: CDR1 SEHNR, CDR2 FQNEAQ (reference sequence). CDR3 in amino acids: CASSSPDGTQYF.

The rearrangement uses TRBV5-1 and TRBJ2-3. CDR1 and CDR2 from the germline V gene are SGHRS and YFSETQ. This CDR3 is built from 14 residues. The CDR3 sequence: CASIGMASADTQYF.

The chain couples TRBV28 to TRBJ1-5; as DNA is missing, the TRBD1 call by TCRdb cannot be tested. The CDR3 has 14 amino acids. Germline lookup yields CDR1 MDHEN and CDR2 SYDVKM. Here the CDR3 reads CATEDRGFYQPQHF.

The chain recombines TRBV4-1 with TRBJ2-7. The CDR3 sequence is 13 residues long. The germline V gene encodes CDR1 MGHRA and CDR2 YSYEKL. The CDR3: CASSQGPYYEQYF.

This chain uses TRBV29-1 with TRBJ2-7; the D call from TCRdb, TRBD1, cannot be confirmed without DNA. The CDR3 contains 14 residues. From germline, CDR1 is SQVTM and CDR2 ANQGSEA. CDR3 amino acids: CSVEGAALRNEQYF.

This chain links TRBV20-1 with TRBJ2-3. There are 15 residues in the CDR3. Germline V gene lookup returns CDR1 DFQATT and CDR2 SNEGSKA (reference sequence). CDR3 sequence reads: CSAEWQPLPTDTQYF.

The CDR3 here is CASSLGTSLVNEQFF. The chain links TRBV7-7 to TRBJ2-1; TCRdb's D call of TRBD2 is untestable without DNA. This CDR3 spans 15 amino acids. Per germline, CDR1 SSHAT and CDR2 FNYEAQ (reference sequence). Together with reference TRBV7-7 and TRBJ2-1, the CDR3 gives the full variable domain: GAGVSQSPRYKVTKRGQDVTLRCDPISSHATLYWYQQALGQGPEFLTYFNYEAQPDKSGLPSDRFSAERPEGSISTLTIQRTEQRDSAMYRCASSLGTSLVNEQFFGPGTRLTVL.

This chain joins TRBV4-1 and TRBJ2-2; lacking DNA, the TRBD1 call made by TCRdb goes unchecked. This CDR3 region has 14 residues. Per the germline V gene, CDR1 is MGHRA and CDR2 is YSYEKL. The CDR3 loop reads CASFDTQGTGELFF.

This chain joins TRBV12-3 or TRBV12-4 and TRBJ2-3; TCRdb reports TRBD1, a call that lacks DNA to check it against. This CDR3 spans 16 amino acids. CDR3 protein: CASSRVGAGVRDTQYF.

This chain's CDR3 is CATNRDSNYGYTF. The V call is TRBV19, the J call TRBJ1-2; TCRdb returns TRBD1, unconfirmable since there is no DNA. The CDR3 is made up of 13 amino acids. CDR1 and CDR2 from the germline V gene are LNHDA and SQIVND (reference sequence).

The chain uses TRBV12-3 or TRBV12-4 and TRBJ1-5; the TCRdb call, TRBD1, lacks DNA for checking. The CDR3 has 15 amino acids. The chain's CDR3 is CASSLGTGAGGPQHF.